The entry below gives a single T cell receptor (beta chain) sequence along with its context. The data are from a study of CD8 T cells in Susac syndrome. Purification of the CD8+ and CD4+ T cells relied on negative isolation, and TEMRA cells underwent FACS enrichment. Reverse transcription used about 0.5 to 1 ug RNA and random hexamers. The immunoSEQ assay covered 54 Vbeta and 13 Jbeta segments for CDR3. TCRdb re-derived calls from the immunoSEQ multiplex PCR reads in MiXCR, one entry per CDR3 protein. The data hold 200,000 or so distinct CDR3 sequences, with 90% to 95% observed a single time. The sequencing sample was made of CD4+ T cells from PBMCs. This TCR was sampled from a human donor with multiple sclerosis.

The chain's CDR3 is CASNPGRGQAGELFF. The CDR3 nucleotides are TGTGCCAGCAACCCAGGAAGGGGGCAGGCCGGGGAGCTGTTTTTT. The J gene is TRBJ2-2, the V gene TRBV7-8; 7 bases align to TRBD1. CDR1 and CDR2 (germline): SGHVS, FQNEAQ. J was trimmed by 6 bases and V by 7 bases; bases with no gene match: 11. The CDR3 spans 15 residues.